The rows below give T cell receptor beta chains drawn from one sample of a study of PD-L1 blockade in urothelial cancer. Method: immunoSEQ multiplex PCR; TCRdb's copy keeps in-frame clones and lacks some. The sample has more than 95,000 clones, around 86% seen once. The sequencing used PBMCs, collected around atezolizumab (anti-PD-L1) treatment. The receptors come from a man over 45 with urothelial cancer. The CDR3 runs from the conserved cysteine through the conserved F or W. A D gene is named only where the DNA matches it firmly. Part of the rows lack a size; the others show once, few, many or a class for expanded clones.

D gene	V gene	CDR3 length	J gene	clone size	CDR3 DNA	CDR3 protein
-	TRBV5-6	15	TRBJ1-5	few	TGTGCCAGCAGCTTTCGGGGTCTGAGCAATCAGCCCCAGCATTTT	CASSFRGLSNQPQHF
-	TRBV6-1	15	TRBJ2-1	-	TGTGCCAGCAGTGAAGCAGGGGATCCCTACAATGAGCAGTTCTTC	CASSEAGDPYNEQFF
TRBD2	TRBV6-1	16	TRBJ2-1	-	TGTGCCAGCAGTGAAGCGTTGGCTAGCGGGAACAATGAGCAGTTCTTC	CASSEALASGNNEQFF
TRBD1	TRBV2	14	TRBJ1-5	-	TGTGCCAGCACCTATGACAGGGGGGATCAGCCCCAGCATTTT	CASTYDRGDQPQHF
-	TRBV6-5	15	TRBJ2-3	-	TGTGCCACTAGAAACCAGGGCGGACGCACAGATACGCAGTATTTT	CATRNQGGRTDTQYF
TRBD2	TRBV7-9	15	TRBJ2-3	-	TGTGCCAGCAGCCTAGCGGGAGCCAGCACAGATACGCAGTATTTT	CASSLAGASTDTQYF
TRBD2	TRBV27	15	TRBJ2-1	-	TGTGCCAGCAGTTTATGGCTAGCGGGGGGCAATGAGCAGTTCTTC	CASSLWLAGGNEQFF
TRBD2	TRBV7-2	16	TRBJ2-7	-	TGTGCCAGCAGCCGGGGGACTAGCGGGAGTGGTTACGAGCAGTACTTC	CASSRGTSGSGYEQYF
TRBD1	TRBV7-6	18	TRBJ2-1	-	TGTGCCAGCAGCCCAGGGACAGGATTGGGGCGGCCCTACAATGAGCAGTTCTTC	CASSPGTGLGRPYNEQFF
TRBD2	TRBV4-1	17	TRBJ2-2	-	TGCGCCAGCAGCCAAGATCTGGCGGGAGGAATGGGTGGGGAGCTGTTTTTT	CASSQDLAGGMGGELFF
TRBD2	TRBV7-9	15	TRBJ2-5	-	TGTGCCAGCAGCCTACCAGCGGGAGGGCAAGAGACCCAGTACTTC	CASSLPAGGQETQYF
-	TRBV6-5	15	TRBJ1-1	-	TGTGCCAGCAAACGTCTGTCCCCGGTGAACACTGAAGCTTTCTTT	CASKRLSPVNTEAFF
-	TRBV2	14	TRBJ1-4	once	TGTGCCAGCAGTGAAGGCAGGGCAAATGAAAAACTGTTTTTT	CASSEGRANEKLFF
TRBD1	TRBV2	15	TRBJ2-2	-	TGTGCCAGCAGTGTTACAGGGGGCGGCACCGGGGAGCTGTTTTTT	CASSVTGGGTGELFF
TRBD1	TRBV7-2	15	TRBJ2-5	-	TGTGCCAGCAGCGCGGACAGGGGGCGGACTCAGACCCAGTACTTC	CASSADRGRTQTQYF
-	TRBV6-1	19	TRBJ1-2	-	TGTGCCAGCAGTGAGTACGAACCCCGCTTAACCCAAGGGGGAGATGGCTACACCTTC	CASSEYEPRLTQGGDGYTF
-	TRBV5-6	14	TRBJ1-2	-	TGTGCCAGCAGCTTGCAGGGGCCCAACTATGGCTACACCTTC	CASSLQGPNYGYTF
TRBD2	TRBV15	15	TRBJ2-3	-	TGTGCCACCAGCAGGACGGGACTAGCGGCAGATACGCAGTATTTT	CATSRTGLAADTQYF